One sample yielded the 3 T cell receptor beta chains listed below, sequenced in a study of early T cells in non-severe SARS-CoV-2 infection. TCRdb passed the 5' RACE reads through MiXCR, listing each CDR3 protein once. The table shows 75,000 to 90,000 distinct CDR3 sequences, with just under 15% occurring only once. Material: whole blood. The receptor set was obtained from an adult who was a healthcare worker with PCR-confirmed SARS-CoV-2 infection or an uninfected control (not recorded which).

The V and J genes are TRBV28 and TRBJ2-2; D is unresolved. Germline V gene sequence: CDR1 MDHEN, CDR2 SYDVKM. Trimming removed 3 bases at V and 0 bases at J, with 11 bases between. The CDR3 totals 16 residues. CDR3 sequence (DNA): TGTGCCAGCAGTTTTTGGCTGACGCCGAACACCGGGGAGCTGTTTTTT. Translating gives CASSFWLTPNTGELFF.

This clonotype has only a few counts. The chain employs TRBV28 and TRBJ1-4, with D unclear. The germline gives CDR1 MDHEN, CDR2 SYDVKM. V shed 3 bases and J shed 7 bases, with 9 bases lying between them. CDR3 length equals 13 residues. The CDR3 nucleotides are TGTGCCAGCAGTTTGGAGGGTACTGAAAAACTGTTTTTT. This gives the protein CASSLEGTEKLFF.

This chain joins TRBV6-2 or TRBV6-3 and TRBJ2-7; no clear D. CDR3 length: 13 residues. Germline V gene sequence: CDR1 MNHEY, CDR2 SVGEGT. Between the trimmed V and J ends, which lost 6 bases and 6 bases, there was a span of 15 bases. The CDR3 DNA is TGTGCCAGCAGGGTCCGGGCCCTCGGCGAGCAGTACTTC. The encoded protein is CASRVRALGEQYF.